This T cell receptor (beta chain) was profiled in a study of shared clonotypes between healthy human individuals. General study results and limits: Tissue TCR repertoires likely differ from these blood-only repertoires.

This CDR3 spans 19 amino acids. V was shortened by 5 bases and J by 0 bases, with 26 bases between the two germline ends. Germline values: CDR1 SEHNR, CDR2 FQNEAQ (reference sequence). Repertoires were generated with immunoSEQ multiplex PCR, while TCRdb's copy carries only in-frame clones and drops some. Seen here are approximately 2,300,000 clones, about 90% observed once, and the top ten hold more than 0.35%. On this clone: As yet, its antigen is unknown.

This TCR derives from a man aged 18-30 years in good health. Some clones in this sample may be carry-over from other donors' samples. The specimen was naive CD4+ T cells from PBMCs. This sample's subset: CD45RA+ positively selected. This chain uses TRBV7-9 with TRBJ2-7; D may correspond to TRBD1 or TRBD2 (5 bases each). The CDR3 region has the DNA TGTGCCAGCAGCCAAGGGATGGGGGAAGATGGCCCGAACTCCTACGAGCAGTACTTC. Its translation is CASSQGMGEDGPNSYEQYF.